A single sample is the source of the 18 T cell receptor beta chains below, sequenced in a study of radiation and T cells in renal cell carcinoma. Documented time point: baseline pretreatment blood. The treatment was: 15 Gy SBRT to primary tumor, nephrectomy 4 weeks later. Some clones are missing from TCRdb's copy, which holds only in-frame ones; the method was immunoSEQ multiplex PCR. The sample lists some 100,000 clones, 70% to 85% occurring once. Sample: blood, taken from a patient whose treatment included radiotherapy and nephrectomy. Every receptor here comes from a man in his sixties with renal cell carcinoma.

This clone was seen a handful of times. The chain links TRBV10-2 to TRBJ1-2; D is undetermined. The V and J ends lost 6 bases and 7 bases respectively, with 15 bases between them. Per germline, CDR1 WSHSY and CDR2 SAAADI. The CDR3 spans 13 residues. The chain's CDR3 is CASSPGRAGGYTF. DNA for the CDR3: TGCGCCAGCAGCCCGGGAAGGGCGGGTGGCTACACCTTC.

V usage is TRBV2 and J usage is TRBJ1-5, with a weak D call TRBD1 (5 bases). The germline V and J ends were trimmed by 6 bases and 5 bases, with 17 bases remaining between them. The CDR3 runs 15 residues. CDR1 SNHLY and CDR2 FYNNEI come from the germline V gene. The CDR3 protein is CASSEFRGEDQPQHF. The CDR3 nucleotides read TGTGCCAGCAGCGAATTTCGGGGGGAGGATCAGCCCCAGCATTTT.

The gene calls are TRBV7-2 and TRBJ2-2; TRBD1 might be the D (5 bases). V was clipped by 7 bases and J by 6 bases, with 15 bases between them. Germline values: CDR1 SGHTA, CDR2 FQGNSA. The CDR3 consists of 14 residues. The CDR3 DNA reads as TGTGCCAGCACCGTCAGGGTTCCAGCCGGGGAGCTGTTTTTT. As protein: CASTVRVPAGELFF.

This clone is a singleton in its sample. CDR3 region: CASSAPGQGLQPQHF. The CDR3 region has the DNA TGTGCCAGCAGTGCCCCGGGACAGGGACTTCAGCCCCAGCATTTT. This chain links TRBV28 with TRBJ1-5; 9 positions agree with TRBD1. Germline V gene lookup returns CDR1 MDHEN and CDR2 SYDVKM. With V trimmed by 5 bases and J by 6 bases, 8 bases remained unmatched. The CDR3 loop spans 15 amino acids.

The chain recombines TRBV27 with TRBJ2-7; possibly TRBD1 or TRBD2 for D (7 bases each). The CDR3 runs 17 residues. Germline CDR1 MNHEY, CDR2 SMNVEV (reference sequence). V lost 5 bases and J lost 4, with 24 bases in between. The CDR3 protein is CASSTFRGEGGVYEQYF. CDR3 in DNA: TGTGCCAGCAGTACGTTCAGGGGGGAGGGTGGAGTTTACGAGCAGTACTTC.

V gene TRBV6-5 combines with J gene TRBJ2-5; 11 nucleotides line up with TRBD2. Germline lookup yields CDR1 MNHEY and CDR2 SVGAGI. The ends lost 2 bases at V and 4 bases at J; junction bases unmatched: 0. The CDR3 length is 14 residues. The CDR3 loop reads CASSYLAGGETQYF. CDR3 nucleotides: TGTGCCAGCAGTTACCTAGCGGGAGGAGAGACCCAGTACTTC.

V usage is TRBV7-8 and J usage is TRBJ2-6; the D gene could be TRBD1 or TRBD2 (5 bases each). CDR1 is SGHVS and CDR2 is FQNEAQ in the germline V gene. V was clipped by 1 base and J by 1 base, with 8 bases between them. The CDR3 totals 16 residues. CDR3 sequence (DNA): TGTGCCAGCAGCTTAGTGTGGGGGTCTGGGGCCAACGTCCTGACTTTC. This gives the protein CASSLVWGSGANVLTF.

The genes are TRBV6-1 and TRBJ2-5; 7 nucleotides align to TRBD2. The CDR3 length is 14 residues. V shed 5 bases and J 2 bases; nucleotides not matched to a gene: 5. Per germline, CDR1 MNHNS and CDR2 SASEGT. CDR3 in DNA: TGTGCCAGCAGTCCTTCTAGCGGACAAGAGACCCAGTACTTC. It translates to CASSPSSGQETQYF.

The chain recombines TRBV19 with TRBJ1-3; D uncertain. Trimming took 5 bases from V and 3 from J, leaving 5 bases between them. CDR1 and CDR2 from the germline V gene are LNHDA and SQIVND (reference sequence). The CDR3 is 12 amino acids. The CDR3: CASSSLGNTIYF. Here the CDR3 DNA reads TGTGCCAGTAGTTCCCTTGGAAACACCATATATTTT.

The chain combines TRBV2 with TRBJ1-1; D call uncertain. This CDR3 has 14 amino acids. Germline V gives CDR1 SNHLY, CDR2 FYNNEI. V lost 4 bases, J lost 4 bases, and 13 bases lay in between. The CDR3 here is CASSGMSGTTEAFF. The CDR3 region has the DNA TGTGCCAGCAGTGGGATGTCGGGTACCACTGAAGCTTTCTTT.

This clone came up once. The V call is TRBV19, the J call TRBJ2-2, with TRBD1 identical over 10 bases. The CDR3 length is 17 residues. Germline CDR1 LNHDA, CDR2 SQIVND (reference sequence). The ends lost 4 bases at V and 4 bases at J; junction bases unmatched: 9. The CDR3 DNA reads TGTGCCAGTAGTAGATCGGACAGGGGGACCAGCACCGGGGAGCTGTTTTTT. It translates to CASSRSDRGTSTGELFF.

The chain joins TRBV28 to TRBJ2-5; D possibly corresponds to TRBD2 (5 bases). The CDR3 sequence is 14 residues long. The germline V and J ends were trimmed by 2 bases and 5 bases, with 12 bases remaining between them. CDR1 is MDHEN, CDR2 SYDVKM, per germline. Written as DNA, the CDR3 is TGTGCCAGCAGTTTAGGAGGTCAGGCGGAGACCCAGTACTTC. Residues: CASSLGGQAETQYF.

The CDR3 DNA reads as TGCAGCGTTGAATCGGACAGGGAGGTGGGCCATAGCTCCTACGAGCAGTACTTC. This sequence encodes CSVESDREVGHSSYEQYF. This sequence joins TRBV29-1 and TRBJ2-5, with 8 positions matching TRBD1. The closer fit of TRBJ2-7 to the DNA end suggests the J call may be wrong. The germline V gene has CDR1 SQVTM and CDR2 ANQGSEA. The CDR3 contains 18 residues.

This chain links TRBV4-1 with TRBJ2-7; 8 bases are shared with TRBD2. CDR3 length equals 15 residues. Trimming at V came to 3 bases and at J to 5 bases, leaving 9 bases not matched to a gene. Germline CDR1 reads MGHRA; CDR2 reads YSYEKL. CDR3 protein: CASSHPPGLENEQYF. CDR3 bases: TGCGCCAGCAGCCATCCTCCGGGACTAGAAAACGAGCAGTACTTC.

The chain has TRBV5-4 and TRBJ2-5; D may be TRBD1 (5 bases). The CDR3 covers 14 residues. Germline V gene lookup returns CDR1 SGHNT and CDR2 YYREEE (reference sequence). Trimming cost V 1 base and J 4 bases, with 11 bases left between them. CDR3 coding DNA: TGTGCCAGCAGCTTGAGGGGCACCCTAGAGACCCAGTACTTC. This sequence encodes CASSLRGTLETQYF.

This chain connects TRBV25-1 to TRBJ2-7; D is possibly TRBD1 (6 bases). The CDR3 totals 14 residues. V shed 7 bases and J shed 3 bases, with 16 bases lying between them. CDR1 and CDR2 from the germline V gene are MGHDK and SYGVNS. The CDR3 coding sequence is TGTGCCAGCACTGGGCCCGGGACACGCTACGAGCAGTACTTC. It is translated as CASTGPGTRYEQYF.

The chain joins TRBV6-5 to TRBJ2-2; D tentatively fits TRBD1 or TRBD2 (5 bases each). V was clipped by 7 bases and J by 1 base, with 10 bases between them. The CDR3 extends over 14 amino acids. Germline V CDR1 and CDR2: MNHEY, SVGAGI. The CDR3 reads CASTWGWNTGELFF. CDR3 DNA sequence: TGTGCCAGCACTTGGGGGTGGAACACCGGGGAGCTGTTTTTT.

The CDR3 loop is CASRPRDRGRLFF. CDR3 bases: TGCGCCAGCAGGCCCCGGGACAGGGGACGGCTGTTTTTT. This chain joins TRBV10-1 and TRBJ2-2; the match to TRBD1 covers 10 bases. The germline CDR1 and CDR2 sequences are WNHNN and SYGVQD (reference sequence). The V gene end was trimmed by 6 bases and the J gene end by 13 bases; junction bases not matched to a gene: 8. This CDR3 is built from 13 residues.